The 30 T cell receptor beta chains given below trace back to one sample, sequenced in a study of human T cells and chemical hapten exposure. Time point specified: patch test 1, 2 weeks after DPC sensitization. Treatment described: therapeutic diphenylcyclopropenone sensitization with weekly scalp DPC. TCRdb reanalysed the RACE reads using MiXCR and keeps one entry per CDR3 protein. The profile shows approximately 400,000 distinct CDR3 sequences, about 4.4% of them singletons. The sample consisted of whole blood, taken in connection with sensitization to the hapten diphenylcyclopropenone (DPC). Receptors were obtained from a woman in her forties or fifties with alopecia areata. Some clones in this sample may be carry-over from other donors' samples.

A few counts support this clonotype. This chain uses TRBV4-1 with TRBJ2-1, with a tentative D call TRBD1 (5 bases). This CDR3 spans 14 amino acids. Germline V lookup: CDR1 MGHRA, CDR2 YSYEKL. The ends were cut back, 0 bases at V and 5 bases at J, with 8 bases in the middle. The CDR3 protein is CASSQEQADNEQFF. The CDR3 DNA reads TGCGCCAGCAGCCAAGAACAGGCGGACAATGAGCAGTTCTTC.

This clonotype was seen ten or more times. This chain links TRBV3-1 with TRBJ1-1; 7 bases agree with TRBD1. CDR1 and CDR2 (germline): LGHDT, YNNKEL (reference sequence). The CDR3 loop spans 14 amino acids. J lost 8 bases, V lost 4 bases, and 10 bases had no gene match. The CDR3 region has the DNA TGTGCCAGCAGCCTTGGGACAGCACTCTTGGAAGCTTTCTTT. Translated: CASSLGTALLEAFF.

This clonotype appeared many times. Relative to the germline gene, one junction end is altered; a read error may explain this. In nucleotides, the CDR3 is TGCAGTGCTAGAGCCACTAGCGGCCAAGGGACCCAGTACTTC. As protein: CSARATSGQGTQYF. The chain has TRBV20-1 and TRBJ2-5; TRBD2 aligns across 8 bases. This CDR3 spans 14 amino acids. The germline CDR1 and CDR2 sequences are DFQATT and SNEGSKA (reference sequence).

This clonotype has ten or more counts. The chain employs TRBV20-1 and TRBJ1-5; TRBD1 agrees at 7 bases. The trim removed 4 bases at V and 5 bases at J, leaving 8 bases unmatched. The CDR3 loop spans 14 amino acids. Per germline, CDR1 DFQATT and CDR2 SNEGSKA (reference sequence). CDR3 DNA: TGCAGTGCTACTCTTACAGGACAGGATCAGCCCCAGCATTTT. Translated: CSATLTGQDQPQHF.

This clonotype was counted ten times or more. The V and J genes are TRBV7-6 and TRBJ1-2, with 9 bases identical to TRBD1. This CDR3 is 13 amino acids long. Germline V gene data show CDR1 as SGHVS and CDR2 as FNYEAQ. With 4 bases clipped from V and 8 bases from J, the junction kept 5 bases outside the gene matches. The CDR3 sequence is CASSSDRGGGYTF. CDR3 sequence (DNA): TGTGCCAGCAGCTCGGACAGGGGCGGAGGCTACACCTTC. Drawing the rest from reference TRBV7-6 and TRBJ1-2, the complete variable domain is GAGVSQSPRYKVTKRGQDVALRCDPISGHVSLYWYRQALGQGPEFLTYFNYEAQQDKSGLPNDRFSAERPEGSISTLTIQRTEQRDSAMYRCASSSDRGGGYTFGSGTRLTVV.

CDR3 protein: CASSHPTGGDYGYTF. The CDR3 nucleotides read TGCGCCAGCAGCCACCCTACAGGGGGCGACTATGGCTACACCTTC. The V call is TRBV4-3, the J call TRBJ1-2; 9 bases match TRBD1. The length of the CDR3 is 15 residues. V shed 3 bases and J 3 bases; nucleotides not matched to a gene: 5. Germline CDR1 is LGHNA and CDR2 is YSLEER.

V usage is TRBV5-1 and J usage is TRBJ1-2; D is possibly TRBD1 (6 bases). Germline lookup yields CDR1 SGHRS and CDR2 YFSETQ. This CDR3 contains 18 residues. V was shortened by 4 bases and J by 4 bases, with 26 bases between the two germline ends. The CDR3 here is CASSPVDTRRGGFYGYTF. CDR3 coding DNA: TGCGCCAGCAGCCCGGTGGACACACGCAGGGGAGGATTCTATGGCTACACCTTC. The complete variable domain, with remaining parts taken from reference TRBV5-1 and TRBJ1-2, reads KAGVTQTPRYLIKTRGQQVTLSCSPISGHRSVSWYQQTPGQGLQFLFEYFSETQRNKGNFPGRFSGRQFSNSRSEMNVSTLELGDSALYLCASSPVDTRRGGFYGYTFGSGTRLTVV.

This clonotype has at least ten counts. This chain connects TRBV7-9 to TRBJ1-5; the D is unclear. Germline V gene data show CDR1 as SEHNR and CDR2 as FQNEAQ (reference sequence). V lost 5 bases to trimming and J lost 3 bases, with 11 bases between them. This CDR3 has 14 amino acids. The chain's CDR3 is CASSLDGYNQPQHF. In nucleotides, the CDR3 is TGTGCCAGCAGCCTGGACGGATACAATCAGCCCCAGCATTTT.

Many counts were recorded for this clonotype. This chain joins TRBV7-9 and TRBJ2-3; 10 bases map to TRBD2. Germline trimming cut 5 bases from V and 0 bases from J; bases unmatched to any gene: 14. The germline V gene has CDR1 SEHNR and CDR2 FQNEAQ (reference sequence). CDR3 length: 19 residues. The CDR3, as DNA: TGTGCCAGCAGCCCTAGCCAGGCTAGCGGGAGTGAGAGCACAGATACGCAGTATTTT. Translating it yields CASSPSQASGSESTDTQYF.

This clonotype was counted a few times. Here the CDR3 reads CAWARQGEGFYEQYF. In nucleotides, the CDR3 is TGTGCCTGGGCCAGACAGGGGGAGGGGTTCTACGAGCAGTACTTC. The chain is built from TRBV30 and TRBJ2-7, with 9 bases fitting TRBD1. Germline CDR1 reads GTSNPN; CDR2 reads SVGIG (reference sequence). V shed 5 bases and J 3 bases; nucleotides not matched to a gene: 11. This CDR3 spans 15 amino acids.

This chain connects TRBV12-3 or TRBV12-4 to TRBJ2-1, with D possibly TRBD1 on 6 matching bases. This CDR3 spans 15 amino acids. V was trimmed by 5 bases and J by 2 bases, leaving 13 bases between them. CDR3 amino acids: CASSLGAVPYNEQFF. Written as DNA, the CDR3 is TGTGCCAGCAGTCTGGGGGCAGTACCCTACAATGAGCAGTTCTTC.

This clonotype was picked up many times. The chain recombines TRBV29-1 with TRBJ2-3; D may be TRBD2 (7 bases). The V end was cut by 4 bases, the J end by 3 bases, with 14 bases between. There are 14 residues in the CDR3. Germline V gives CDR1 SQVTM, CDR2 ANQGSEA. The CDR3 region is CSVGFRGGTDTQYF. DNA of the CDR3: TGCAGCGTTGGTTTTAGGGGGGGAACAGATACGCAGTATTTT.

The table lists this clonotype with many counts. The chain couples TRBV5-6 to TRBJ1-2, with 7 nucleotides matching TRBD1. V trimming: 0 bases; J trimming: 4 bases; junction bases outside the gene matches: 3. The germline V gene has CDR1 SGHDT and CDR2 YYEEEE. This CDR3 is 14 amino acids long. For the CDR3, the DNA is TGTGCCAGCAGCTTGGGGGACAGTATCTATGGCTACACCTTC. Translation gives CASSLGDSIYGYTF.

Only a few counts were recorded for this clonotype. V gene TRBV7-2 combines with J gene TRBJ2-4, with D possibly being TRBD2 (6 bases). Trimming removed 5 bases from V and 7 bases from J, with 12 bases in between. The CDR3 loop spans 13 amino acids. CDR1 is SGHTA and CDR2 is FQGNSA in the germline V gene. CDR3 nucleotide sequence: TGTGCCAGCAGCACTAGCAGGACGAACATTCAGTACTTC. Encoded protein: CASSTSRTNIQYF.

This clonotype has a count of ten or more. The chain recombines TRBV21-1 with TRBJ1-2; the D call in the table, TRBD1, was not verified against the DNA. TRBV21-1 represents a pseudogene. The CDR3 totals 16 residues. The CDR3 DNA follows: TGTGCCAGCAGCACACGGACAGGGGGAGGTAACTATGGCTACACCTTC. Protein: CASSTRTGGGNYGYTF.

In its sample, this clonotype was seen a few times. V and J are TRBV28 and TRBJ1-5, with D maybe TRBD1 (6 bases). CDR3 length: 15 amino acids. The germline V gene has CDR1 MDHEN and CDR2 SYDVKM. V gave up 3 bases and J gave up 5 bases, with 14 bases separating them. DNA for the CDR3: TGTGCCAGCAGTTTTTCCGGGGGCCCCCATCAGCCCCAGCATTTT. Protein: CASSFSGGPHQPQHF.

This clonotype appeared many times. J is TRBJ2-7 and V is TRBV28; D gene unclear. V shed 6 bases and J shed 5 bases, with 14 bases lying between them. This CDR3 contains 13 residues. CDR1 is MDHEN and CDR2 is SYDVKM in the germline V gene. This CDR3 is CASRSSPPDEQYF. CDR3 coding DNA: TGTGCCAGCAGAAGCTCACCCCCAGACGAGCAGTACTTC.

This clonotype was found a few times. V usage is TRBV27 and J usage is TRBJ2-3, with D perhaps TRBD1 (6 bases). The CDR3 consists of 14 residues. V lost 7 bases, J lost 1 base, and 12 bases lay in between. Germline CDR1 MNHEY, CDR2 SMNVEV (reference sequence). The CDR3 here is CASKISGGTDTQYF. CDR3 nucleotides: TGTGCCAGCAAGATATCAGGGGGCACAGATACGCAGTATTTT.

This clonotype was seen at least ten times. The rearrangement joins TRBV3-1 to TRBJ1-4; 7 bases are shared with TRBD1. The V gene's germline CDR1 is LGHDT and CDR2 YNNKEL (reference sequence). J gave up 5 bases and V 3 bases, and 12 bases lay outside the gene matches. The CDR3 spans 17 residues. CDR3 protein: CASSHPKGRRGNEKLFF. DNA of the CDR3: TGTGCCAGCAGCCATCCAAAAGGGCGCAGGGGGAATGAAAAACTGTTTTTT.

At least ten counts were recorded for this clonotype. This chain uses TRBV7-2 with TRBJ2-1, with D perhaps matching TRBD2 (6 bases). Deletions cut 1 base from V and 6 bases from J, with 7 bases between. The CDR3 contains 13 residues. Germline loops: CDR1 SGHTA, CDR2 FQGNSA. The CDR3 DNA reads TGTGCCAGCAGCTTAGGGAGGGTCAATGAGCAGTTCTTC. Translation gives CASSLGRVNEQFF. The full variable domain, its missing parts supplied by reference TRBV7-2 and TRBJ2-1, is GAGVSQSPSNKVTEKGKDVELRCDPISGHTALYWYRQSLGQGLEFLIYFQGNSAPDKSGLPSDRFSAERTGGSVSTLTIQRTQQEDSAVYLCASSLGRVNEQFFGPGTRLTVL.

The V gene is TRBV5-6, the J gene TRBJ2-3; TRBD2 is a possible D gene (6 bases). The length of the CDR3 is 15 residues. CDR1 is SGHDT and CDR2 is YYEEEE in the germline V gene. V was shortened by 5 bases and J by 3 bases, with 16 bases between the two germline ends. The CDR3 DNA sequence: TGTGCCAGCAGGCCCCCGTCGGGAGCAACAGATACGCAGTATTTT. Its protein is CASRPPSGATDTQYF. Full variable domain (outside the CDR3, taken from reference TRBV5-6 and TRBJ2-3): DAGVTQSPTHLIKTRGQQVTLRCSPKSGHDTVSWYQQALGQGPQFIFQYYEEEERQRGNFPDRFSGHQFPNYSSELNVNALLLGDSALYLCASRPPSGATDTQYFGPGTRLTVL.

This clonotype was picked up many times. The V call is TRBV6-6, the J call TRBJ2-7; a possible D gene is TRBD2 (6 bases). The CDR3 is 14 amino acids. Germline CDR1 MNHNY, CDR2 SVGAGI (reference sequence). Trimming shortened V by 8 bases and J by 3 bases, and 17 bases separated the two germline ends. CDR3 nucleotide sequence: TGTGCCAGCCTTAAGCCTGGCGGGGTCTACGAGCAGTACTTC. The encoded protein is CASLKPGGVYEQYF.

This clonotype was observed at least ten times. The chain links TRBV7-9 to TRBJ1-3; TRBD1 agrees at 9 bases. Germline CDR1 is SEHNR and CDR2 is FQNEAQ (reference sequence). The CDR3 is 16 residues long. V lost 2 bases and J lost 7; bases outside the gene matches: 9. CDR3 nucleotides: TGTGCCAGCAGCTTAAAGGACAGGGGCACTCCCAACACCATATATTTT. It specifies CASSLKDRGTPNTIYF. Variable domain in full (rest from reference TRBV7-9 and TRBJ1-3): DTGVSQNPRHKITKRGQNVTFRCDPISEHNRLYWYRQTLGQGPEFLTYFQNEAQLEKSRLLSDRFSAERPKGSFSTLEIQRTEQGDSAMYLCASSLKDRGTPNTIYFGEGSWLTVV.

There are many counts of this clonotype. CDR3 loop: CASSPRPGQGDGYTF. CDR3 DNA: TGTGCCAGCAGCCCCCGCCCGGGACAGGGAGATGGCTACACCTTC. The chain employs TRBV7-2 and TRBJ1-2; 9 nucleotides match TRBD1. Germline V gives CDR1 SGHTA, CDR2 FQGNSA. The ends lost 5 bases at V and 6 bases at J; junction bases unmatched: 10. The CDR3 has 15 amino acids. Filled out from reference TRBV7-2 and TRBJ1-2, the complete variable domain reads GAGVSQSPSNKVTEKGKDVELRCDPISGHTALYWYRQSLGQGLEFLIYFQGNSAPDKSGLPSDRFSAERTGGSVSTLTIQRTQQEDSAVYLCASSPRPGQGDGYTFGSGTRLTVV.

This clonotype came up many times. The V call is TRBV5-1, the J call TRBJ2-1; 7 bases line up with TRBD1. The germline gives CDR1 SGHRS, CDR2 YFSETQ. The CDR3 extends over 14 amino acids. V was clipped by 3 bases and J by 10 bases; unmatched bases: 10. The CDR3 reads CASSWGQIGGEQFF. For the CDR3, the DNA is TGCGCCAGCAGCTGGGGACAGATAGGGGGCGAGCAGTTCTTC.

In its sample, this clonotype was seen many times. The CDR3 here is CASSLTQGAASYGYTF. CDR3 in DNA: TGTGCCAGCAGCCTGACACAGGGGGCTGCCTCTTATGGCTACACCTTC. The chain is built from TRBV7-8 and TRBJ1-2, with 9 bases lining up with TRBD1. CDR3 length: 16 amino acids. Trimming cost V 5 bases and J 5 bases; bases outside gene matches: 12. Germline V gives CDR1 SGHVS, CDR2 FQNEAQ. Looking up the rest from reference TRBV7-8 and TRBJ1-2 gives the full variable domain: GAGVSQSPRYKVAKRGQDVALRCDPISGHVSLFWYQQALGQGPEFLTYFQNEAQLDKSGLPSDRFFAERPEGSVSTLKIQRTQQEDSAVYLCASSLTQGAASYGYTFGSGTRLTVV.

There are a few counts of this clonotype. The chain is built from TRBV20-1 and TRBJ2-1, with unresolved D. CDR3 length equals 14 residues. Trimming took 3 bases from V and 0 from J, leaving 9 bases between them. CDR1 is DFQATT and CDR2 is SNEGSKA in the germline V gene (reference sequence). CDR3 in amino acids: CSARGQSSYNEQFF. The CDR3 coding sequence is TGCAGTGCTAGGGGCCAGAGCTCCTACAATGAGCAGTTCTTC.

This clonotype came up many times. The V and J genes are TRBV18 and TRBJ2-4; D is perhaps TRBD1 (5 bases). V shed 2 bases and J shed 5 bases, with 7 bases lying between them. The CDR3 loop spans 13 amino acids. Looked up from germline, CDR1 is KGHSH and CDR2 is LQKENI. The CDR3 sequence is CASSPTQENIQYF. As DNA, the CDR3 is TGTGCCAGCTCACCAACACAGGAAAACATTCAGTACTTC.

This chain uses TRBV5-1 with TRBJ2-5; 11 bases align to TRBD1. The CDR3 runs 15 residues. Germline assignment: CDR1 SGHRS and CDR2 YFSETQ. Trimming at V came to 4 bases and at J to 1 base, leaving 3 bases not matched to a gene. This CDR3 reads CASSGDRGFQETQYF. The CDR3 DNA follows: TGCGCCAGCAGCGGGGACAGGGGGTTCCAAGAGACCCAGTACTTC.

The chain employs TRBV6-1 and TRBJ1-1; no clear D. CDR1 and CDR2 from the germline V gene are MNHNS and SASEGT. This CDR3 region has 12 residues. V was pared by 10 bases and J by 4 bases, with 13 bases between. The CDR3 protein is CATLGRITEAFF. CDR3 nucleotides: TGTGCCACCCTGGGCAGAATCACTGAAGCTTTCTTT.